Listed below are T cell receptor beta chains from one sample, sequenced in a study of T cell changes during pregnancy in multiple sclerosis. TCRdb's table, derived via immunoSEQ multiplex PCR, lists solely in-frame clones and lacks some. The sample gives some 57,000 clones, about 90% of which show up once; 0.89% is in the top ten. Sample: peripheral blood, taken in the first trimester of pregnancy. These receptors all come from a female donor in good health, enrolled as a control in a pregnancy study. CDR3s leave out the opening cysteine and the closing phenylalanine or tryptophan.

v_gene	j_gene	CDR3aa
TRBV5-1	TRBJ1-1	ASSPGTVNTEAF
TRBV7-9	TRBJ2-3	ASSDGVNTDTQY
TRBV4-1	TRBJ1-5	ASSQVTGGSSNQPQH
TRBV19	TRBJ1-5	ASSSRAKQPQH
TRBV5-1	TRBJ2-1	ASSLAGLNEQF
TRBV11-2	TRBJ1-2	ASSSTRVGYT
TRBV30	TRBJ2-6	AWNAAGLAGANVLT
TRBV28	TRBJ1-2	ASTQWTGDYGYT
TRBV5-1	TRBJ2-3	ASSLNHLSTDTQY
TRBV30	TRBJ1-5	AWSTTGGSQPQH
TRBV6-5	TRBJ2-2	ASSSQGQGAGELF
TRBV7-2	TRBJ2-4	ASSPGLAGNIQY
TRBV7-6	TRBJ1-1	ASSSGQGNEAF
TRBV7-2	TRBJ1-2	ASSLGLYGYT
TRBV19	TRBJ2-7	ASSYAGGPYEQY
TRBV11-2	TRBJ2-5	ASKGGQETQY
TRBV7-9	TRBJ1-5	ASSSETGGNQPQH
TRBV4-1	TRBJ1-2	ASSPDRGSYGYT
TRBV7-2	TRBJ1-6	ASSLAGNSPLH
TRBV6-5	TRBJ1-5	ASSYRTGDQPQH
TRBV9	TRBJ2-1	ASSVGRREIHNEQF
TRBV10-3	TRBJ1-2	AISLRGTGEDGYT
TRBV30	TRBJ1-2	AWSGFQATYGYT
TRBV7-6	TRBJ1-1	ASRRGGGTEAF
TRBV29-1	TRBJ1-1	SAGQTEAF
TRBV19	TRBJ1-1	ASRDPSGTEAF
TRBV29-1	TRBJ1-2	SVEDQYYGYT
TRBV6-1	TRBJ2-5	ASSENAGTSGETQY
TRBV11-2	TRBJ2-3	ASSGLAGGQGTDTQY
TRBV7-8	TRBJ2-7	ASSLVRAYEQY
TRBV4-3	NA	ASSQVAEVLYEQY
TRBV7-3	TRBJ1-1	ASRVQANTEAF
TRBV5-4	TRBJ1-1	ASSLAGSGTEAF
TRBV19	TRBJ1-1	ASSRLDGDMPEAF
TRBV7-2	TRBJ1-2	ASSLLRTGGGYGYT
TRBV19	TRBJ2-2	ASRAANTGELF
TRBV11-2	TRBJ2-1	ASSPPRPYNEQF
TRBV9	TRBJ1-6	ASSGGRSDSPLH
TRBV6-6	TRBJ2-7	ASSYFRDYEQY
TRBV4-3	TRBJ2-2	ASSQDAIPGELF
TRBV25-1	TRBJ2-7	ASSFPDSPALNSYEQY
TRBV7-3	TRBJ2-1	ASSTGGAGEQF
TRBV4-2	TRBJ1-2	ASSQGGTGQRYGYT
TRBV2	TRBJ2-3	ASSYGGPDTQY
TRBV6-1	TRBJ2-5	ASRAGQQETQY
TRBV6-6	TRBJ1-2	ASREQGADGYT
TRBV7-2	TRBJ1-5	ASSLARDYSNQPQH
TRBV19	TRBJ1-6	ATQSGTGPSPLH
TRBV29-1	TRBJ2-2	SVFTGTGNTGELF
TRBV9	TRBJ2-7	ASSARSGAQSYEQY